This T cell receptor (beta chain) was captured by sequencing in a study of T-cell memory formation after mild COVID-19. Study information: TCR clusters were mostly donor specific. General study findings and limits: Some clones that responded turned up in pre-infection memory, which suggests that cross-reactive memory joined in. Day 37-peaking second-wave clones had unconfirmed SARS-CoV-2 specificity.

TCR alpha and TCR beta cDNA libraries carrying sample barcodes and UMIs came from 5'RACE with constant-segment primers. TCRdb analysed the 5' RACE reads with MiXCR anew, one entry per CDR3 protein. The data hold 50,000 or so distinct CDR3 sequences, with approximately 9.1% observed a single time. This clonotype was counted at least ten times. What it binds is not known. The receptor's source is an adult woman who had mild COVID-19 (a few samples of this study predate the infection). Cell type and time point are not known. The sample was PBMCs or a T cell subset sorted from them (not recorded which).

CDR3 bases: TGTGCCAGCAGCTTAACGGGGAGTAGCGGGGGCACAGATACGCAGTATTTT. Amino acid sequence: CASSLTGSSGGTDTQYF. The chain has TRBV7-3 and TRBJ2-3; TRBD2 agrees at 8 bases. This CDR3 comprises 17 residues. Germline CDR1 SGHTA, CDR2 FQGTGA. Trimming removed 0 bases from V and 1 base from J; junction bases left unmatched: 6. The complete variable domain, with remaining parts taken from reference TRBV7-3 and TRBJ2-3, reads GAGVSQTPSNKVTEKGKYVELRCDPISGHTALYWYRQSLGQGPEFLIYFQGTGAADDSGLPNDRFFAVRPEGSVSTLKIQRTERGDSAVYLCASSLTGSSGGTDTQYFGPGTRLTVL.